This TCR beta chain was captured by sequencing in a study of long-term antiretroviral therapy in people with HIV. General study results and limits: ART adherence was not documented, and neither viral resistance nor therapy changes had any data.

This CDR3 contains 14 residues. In germline, CDR1 is SGHTA, CDR2 FQGNSA. V shed 8 bases and J shed 1 base, with 9 bases lying between them. Run at survey level, the immunoSEQ assay was version v3.0. Some clones are missing from TCRdb's copy, which holds only in-frame ones; the method was immunoSEQ multiplex PCR. The sample carries about 14,000 clones, 70% to 90% recorded once. Comment on this clone: Its cognate antigen is unknown.

None of the participants with HIV were treated outside the United States. Material: unsorted PBMCs, obtained 6.2 years after starting antiretroviral therapy. The rearrangement uses TRBV7-2 and TRBJ2-6; the D is unclear. This sequence was found in a man between 35 and 55 years old with HIV. The CDR3 nucleotides read TGTGCCAGCCCCCAGGTTTCTGGGGCCAACGTCCTGACTTTC. This encodes CASPQVSGANVLTF.